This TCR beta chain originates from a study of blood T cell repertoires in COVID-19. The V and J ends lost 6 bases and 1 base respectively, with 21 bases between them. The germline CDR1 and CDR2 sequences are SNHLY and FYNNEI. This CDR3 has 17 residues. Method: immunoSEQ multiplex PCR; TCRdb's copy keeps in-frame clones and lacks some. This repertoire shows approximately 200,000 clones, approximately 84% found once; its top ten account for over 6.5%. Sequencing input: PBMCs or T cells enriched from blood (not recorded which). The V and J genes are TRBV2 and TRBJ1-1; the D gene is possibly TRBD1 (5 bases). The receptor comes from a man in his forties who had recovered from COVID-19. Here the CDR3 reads CASSLRVLSFGNTEAFF. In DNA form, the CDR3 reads TGTGCCAGCAGCCTCAGGGTCCTATCTTTCGGGAACACTGAAGCTTTCTTT.